Listed below are T cell receptor beta chains from one sample, sequenced in a study of early T cells in non-severe SARS-CoV-2 infection. TCRdb fed the 5' RACE reads into MiXCR, producing one record per CDR3 protein. The sample carries fewer than 70,000 distinct CDR3 sequences, around 12% recorded once. The specimen sequenced was whole blood. The receptor set was obtained from an adult who was a healthcare worker with PCR-confirmed SARS-CoV-2 infection or an uninfected control (not recorded which). Both conserved end residues are part of each CDR3. A D gene is named only where the DNA matches it firmly. Clone size appears in some rows only: once, few, many, or a class for an expanded clone.

TRBJ1-1,many,NA,TRBV3-1,TGTGCCAGCAGCCAAGATGACGGATTAGGGGATATGAACACTGAAGCTTTCTTT,CASSQDDGLGDMNTEAFF
TRBJ1-1,NA,NA,TRBV12-3/TRBV12-4,TGTGCCAGCAGTTTGAAGGCGGTGGGATGGAACACTGAAGCTTTCTTT,CASSLKAVGWNTEAFF
TRBJ2-7,many,NA,TRBV11-2,TGTGCCAGCAGCTTAGATTTGGGCGTGGCCTACGAGCAGTACTTC,CASSLDLGVAYEQYF
TRBJ1-4,NA,NA,TRBV18,TGTGCCAGCTCACCCTGGGCCGCGGGGCTACTGAATGAAAAACTGTTTTTT,CASSPWAAGLLNEKLFF
TRBJ1-2,many,TRBD1,TRBV13,TGTGCCAGCAGCCGGGACAGGGACAACTATGGCTACACCTTC,CASSRDRDNYGYTF
TRBJ2-5,once,TRBD2,TRBV9,TGTGCCAGCAGCGTAGCCGGGACTACCAAAGAGACCCAGTACTTC,CASSVAGTTKETQYF
TRBJ2-7,many,NA,TRBV5-5,TGTGCCAGCAGTCCGTTAACGGGAAAGGTCGAGCAGTACTTC,CASSPLTGKVEQYF
TRBJ1-5,many,NA,TRBV19,TGTGCCAGTAGTATCTACGGGTCAGGGGGCAATCAGCCCCAGCATTTT,CASSIYGSGGNQPQHF
TRBJ2-1,many,TRBD2,TRBV19,TGTGCCAGCCGGACTAGCGGGAGCTCCTACAATGAGCAGTTCTTC,CASRTSGSSYNEQFF
TRBJ1-2,few,NA,TRBV5-6,TGTGCCAGCAGCTTTAGCAACCCCACTTCTAACTATGGCTACACCTTC,CASSFSNPTSNYGYTF
TRBJ2-1,NA,NA,TRBV11-3,TGTGCCAGCAGCCCTAGGGGGGACTTAGCCTACAATGAGCAGTTCTTC,CASSPRGDLAYNEQFF
TRBJ2-7,NA,NA,TRBV6-1,TGTGCCAGCAGTGTAGAGCCTCTAGCCTACGAGCAGTACTTC,CASSVEPLAYEQYF
TRBJ1-1,many,TRBD1,TRBV10-3,TGTGCCATCAGGACAGGGGGCACTGAAGCTTTCTTT,CAIRTGGTEAFF
TRBJ2-3,once,TRBD2,TRBV7-2,TGTGCCAGCAGCTTAGCGGGGAGGGGCCCCAGCACAGATACGCAGTATTTT,CASSLAGRGPSTDTQYF
TRBJ2-1,many,TRBD2,TRBV5-1,TGCGCCAGCAGCGCCGGACTAGCGGGCGACAATGAGCAGTTCTTC,CASSAGLAGDNEQFF
TRBJ2-5,medium-sized,NA,TRBV12-3/TRBV12-4,TGTGCCAGCAGTTTGACACAGGAGGTCGGAGAGACCCAGTACTTC,CASSLTQEVGETQYF
TRBJ1-2,many,TRBD1,TRBV29-1,TGCAGCGTTGAACAGGGGGCGAACTATGGCTACACCTTC,CSVEQGANYGYTF
TRBJ2-1,NA,NA,TRBV11-2,TGTGCCAGCAGCGACCGGGGCAAGCCTTACAATGAGCAGTTCTTC,CASSDRGKPYNEQFF
TRBJ2-2,many,NA,TRBV29-1,TGCAGCGTGGAAGGACCTATTGACACCGGGGAGCTGTTTTTT,CSVEGPIDTGELFF
TRBJ1-2,many,NA,TRBV29-1,TGCAGCGTTGCACCCGCGGGCAGCTTTCTTAACTATGGCTACACCTTC,CSVAPAGSFLNYGYTF
TRBJ2-1,few,NA,TRBV29-1,TGCAGCGTTGAAGATTGGGAGGTTACCTACAATGAGCAGTTCTTC,CSVEDWEVTYNEQFF
TRBJ2-1,NA,TRBD2,TRBV5-4,TGTGCCAGCAGCTTAGGACTAGCGGGAGATATTGAGCAGTTCTTC,CASSLGLAGDIEQFF
TRBJ1-1,NA,NA,TRBV4-2,TGTGCCAGCAGCCGGGCGGGGGGCGCCGGGGACACTGAAGCTTTCTTT,CASSRAGGAGDTEAFF
TRBJ2-3,few,NA,TRBV3-1,TGTGCCAGCAGTCCCCTCCGTGGCAGCAGGGATACGCAGTATTTT,CASSPLRGSRDTQYF
TRBJ2-5,few,NA,TRBV6-6,TGTGCCAGCATGAAGGTAGGGGTCCAAGAGACCCAGTACTTC,CASMKVGVQETQYF
TRBJ1-5,many,NA,TRBV15,TGTGCCACCAGCAGAGATAGGGCAACATCGATTATGGCAGGCAATCAGCCCCAGCATTTT,CATSRDRATSIMAGNQPQHF
TRBJ2-2,NA,NA,TRBV20-1,TGCAGTGCTAGTACATACGGGGGTAACACCGGGGAGCTGTTTTTT,CSASTYGGNTGELFF
TRBJ2-7,many,TRBD1,TRBV9,TGTGCCAGCAGCACGGGACAGGGAAGAGAGCGCGAGCAGTACTTC,CASSTGQGREREQYF
TRBJ2-6,many,NA,TRBV13,TGTGCCAGCAGACCACAGGGTCACGGGGCCAACGTCCTGACTTTC,CASRPQGHGANVLTF
TRBJ2-4,many,NA,TRBV6-1,TGTGCCAGCAGTGAATGGGAGGCCAAAAACATTCAGTACTTC,CASSEWEAKNIQYF
TRBJ1-6,many,NA,TRBV7-3,TGTGCCAGCAGCTTAACGTCCCCCCGGAGTAATTCACCCCTCCACTTT,CASSLTSPRSNSPLHF
TRBJ2-1,many,NA,TRBV11-3,TGTGCCAGCAGCCCCCCAAGCGGGTCAAGGAATGAGCAGTTCTTC,CASSPPSGSRNEQFF
TRBJ2-3,many,NA,TRBV3-1,TGTGCCAGCAGCCAAGTTCGGGGTTGGTCCACAGATACGCAGTATTTT,CASSQVRGWSTDTQYF
TRBJ2-7,many,TRBD2,TRBV10-3,TGTGCCATCAACCAACTAGCGGGAGGGAATGAGCAGTACTTC,CAINQLAGGNEQYF
TRBJ2-1,few,TRBD2,TRBV14,TGTGCCAGCAGCCAGCTAGCGGGAACTGAGCAGTTCTTC,CASSQLAGTEQFF
TRBJ1-6,many,NA,TRBV12-3/TRBV12-4,TGTGCCAGCAGTTCTAGGGTAGGGAGGAATTCACCCCTCCACTTT,CASSSRVGRNSPLHF
TRBJ2-3,NA,NA,TRBV29-1,TGCAGCGTTGAAGACCAACAGGGGGGGACAGATACGCAGTATTTT,CSVEDQQGGTDTQYF
TRBJ2-1,few,NA,TRBV30,TGTGCCTGGAGTTACAGGCCCACGTGGGGACACAATGAGCAGTTCTTC,CAWSYRPTWGHNEQFF
TRBJ2-1,few,NA,TRBV5-1,TGCGCCAGCAGCTTGGGAGATGAGAAGCAGTTCTTC,CASSLGDEKQFF
TRBJ2-7,NA,NA,TRBV7-9,TGTGCCAGCAGCTTAGATATCGGGGAGCAGTACTTC,CASSLDIGEQYF
TRBJ2-3,few,TRBD2,TRBV4-2,TGTGCCAGCAGCCTCGGTCGGACTAGCGGCACAGATACGCAGTATTTT,CASSLGRTSGTDTQYF
TRBJ1-2,NA,NA,TRBV6-5,TGTGCCAGCAGTTCTCCCCTCAGCAGCTATGGCTACACCTTC,CASSSPLSSYGYTF
TRBJ2-3,many,NA,TRBV6-1,TGTGCCAGCAGGACTTCCTTTAGCACAGATACGCAGTATTTT,CASRTSFSTDTQYF
TRBJ2-3,few,NA,TRBV7-9,TGTGCCAGCAGCTTCTATGCAGATACGCAGTATTTT,CASSFYADTQYF
TRBJ2-4,many,NA,TRBV6-5,TGTGCCAGCAGTTACAACCGGGAGATCAACATTCAGTACTTC,CASSYNREINIQYF
TRBJ2-6,many,NA,TRBV6-5,TGTGCCAGCAGCCGAGGCCTCTCTGGGGCCAACGTCCTGACTTTC,CASSRGLSGANVLTF
TRBJ1-6,many,TRBD1,TRBV5-1,TGCGCCAGCAGCTCCGGGACAGGGGATTCACCCCTCCACTTT,CASSSGTGDSPLHF
TRBJ2-1,few,TRBD2,TRBV7-9,TGTGCCAGCAGCCCAGGGACTAGCGGGAAGATCTCCTACAATGAGCAGTTCTTC,CASSPGTSGKISYNEQFF
TRBJ2-5,few,NA,TRBV3-1,TGTGCCAGCAGCCAAGACCAAACCCCACGAGGCTGGGACTTACAAGAGACCCAGTACTTC,CASSQDQTPRGWDLQETQYF
TRBJ2-7,once,NA,TRBV5-1,TGCGCCAGCAGCTCGGACGGACAGAGGACCTACGAGCAGTACTTC,CASSSDGQRTYEQYF
TRBJ2-1,few,TRBD2,TRBV12-3/TRBV12-4,TGTGCCAGCAGAAGACTAGCGGGACCGAATGAGCAGTTCTTC,CASRRLAGPNEQFF
TRBJ2-3,few,NA,TRBV7-6,TGTGCCAGCAGCTCAGGGACTCACGGAGATACGCAGTATTTT,CASSSGTHGDTQYF